The 7 T cell receptor beta chains below were found in one sample sequenced in a study of shared clonotypes between healthy human individuals. Measured with immunoSEQ multiplex PCR; TCRdb has only the in-frame clones, and not every one. The profile shows approximately 95,000 clones, roughly 69% of them singletons. The sample taken for sequencing was memory CD8+ T cells sorted from blood. Subset defined: CD45RO+ cells pooled with CCR7-negative TemRA cells. These TCRs come from a man aged 30-40 years in good health.

This chain links TRBV6-5 with TRBJ2-2, with D possibly TRBD2 on 5 matching bases. This CDR3 has 14 residues. CDR1 is MNHEY, CDR2 SVGAGI, per germline. V lost 6 bases to trimming and J lost 0 bases, with 8 bases between them. In nucleotides, the CDR3 is TGTGCCAGCAGGGAGGAATCGAACACCGGGGAGCTGTTTTTT. Translating gives CASREESNTGELFF.

On this clone itself: This specimen includes other DNA sequences encoding the same CDR3. This chain connects TRBV6-4 to TRBJ2-1; 7 nucleotides align to TRBD2. Germline V gene lookup returns CDR1 MRHNA and CDR2 SNTAGT. The CDR3 has 15 amino acids. V gave up 4 bases and J gave up 4 bases; unmatched junction bases: 7. The CDR3 sequence is CASSVRAGDYNEQFF. The CDR3 nucleotides are TGTGCCAGCAGTGTGCGGGCGGGAGATTACAATGAGCAGTTCTTC.

The rearrangement uses TRBV29-1 and TRBJ2-3; D is unresolved. This CDR3 comprises 14 residues. Germline loops: CDR1 SQVTM, CDR2 ANQGSEA. Trimming shortened V by 2 bases and J by 2 bases, and 11 bases separated the two germline ends. The CDR3: CSVERTDSTDTQYF. CDR3 coding DNA: TGCAGCGTTGAACGGACCGACTCCACAGATACGCAGTATTTT.

This clone was detected many times. The V call is TRBV6-4, the J call TRBJ2-3; 11 positions agree with TRBD1. Losses at the gene ends were 3 bases for V and 4 bases for J; bases not matched to a gene: 0. CDR1 and CDR2 (germline): MRHNA, SNTAGT. This CDR3 spans 14 amino acids. The CDR3 DNA sequence: TGTGCCAGCAGTGAGGGACAGGGGGCAGATACGCAGTATTTT. This translates into CASSEGQGADTQYF.

This chain connects TRBV4-1 to TRBJ2-7; 8 bases are a match to TRBD2. The CDR3 length is 16 residues. Germline trimming cut 0 bases from V and 3 bases from J; bases unmatched to any gene: 7. Germline values: CDR1 MGHRA, CDR2 YSYEKL. CDR3 bases: TGCGCCAGCAGCCAAGACCTGAGCGGGAGCCGCTACGAGCAGTACTTC. It encodes CASSQDLSGSRYEQYF.

The chain links TRBV19 to TRBJ2-1; D may be TRBD2 (5 bases). V shed 10 bases and J shed 8 bases, with 15 bases lying between them. The CDR3 contains 12 residues. Germline V gene data show CDR1 as LNHDA and CDR2 as SQIVND (reference sequence). The CDR3 loop reads CANYGKCDEQFF. CDR3 bases: TGTGCCAATTACGGGAAATGCGATGAGCAGTTCTTC.

The chain carries TRBV5-4 and TRBJ2-3, with 14 positions matching TRBD2. Germline CDR1 SGHNT, CDR2 YYREEE (reference sequence). The V segment lost 3 bases and the J segment 1 base; nucleotides outside the gene matches: 4. The length of the CDR3 is 17 residues. The CDR3 region is CASSSPGLAGGTDTQYF. The CDR3 coding sequence is TGTGCCAGCAGCTCACCGGGACTAGCGGGAGGCACAGATACGCAGTATTTT.